This T cell receptor beta chain is from a study of shared clonotypes between healthy human individuals. The study's findings and limits: Few donors restricted represented genetic and exposure-history diversity.

The unsorted samples had around 100 million PBMCs used for genomic DNA. Several immunoSEQ plates held equal portions of the genomic DNA taken from each subset. The repertoire was sequenced with immunoSEQ multiplex PCR; TCRdb's copy has only in-frame clones and lacks some. Of about 520,000 clones listed, about 85% are singletons. The CDR3 runs to 14 residues. Germline CDR1 reads MNHEY; CDR2 reads SMNVEV (reference sequence). Trimming shortened V by 2 bases and J by 6 bases, and 13 bases separated the two germline ends. Concerning this clone itself: Its antigen is undetermined.

The sample was PBMCs. This receptor was obtained from a woman aged 40 to 50 in good health. Some clones in this sample may be carry-over from other donors' samples. The chain carries TRBV27 and TRBJ1-1; D might be TRBD1 (5 bases). CDR3 protein: CASSLRGQGSEAFF. The CDR3 coding sequence is TGTGCCAGCAGTTTACGGGGCCAGGGCTCTGAAGCTTTCTTT.